This TCR beta chain originates from a study of post-analysis software for immune sequencing data. Study summary: The patients showed relapsing-remitting, secondary progressive and progressive-relapsing multiple sclerosis courses.

The TCR beta cDNA libraries carried unique molecular identifiers. A few hundred thousand cDNA molecules were obtained from approximately 0.91 to 9.4 million T cells. TCRdb recomputed calls from the PCR reads with MiXCR, one row per CDR3 protein. The table has approximately 630,000 distinct CDR3 sequences, around 64% seen once. Points from the study as a whole: Among roughly 5 TRBV segments more frequent in patients than controls were TRBV5-6, TRBV5-1 and TRBV20-1. Normalized Chao1 diversity was significantly reduced in patients versus controls. Pronounced co-clustering by F measure was evident among identically batched samples.

The germline V gene encodes CDR1 SQVTM and CDR2 ANQGSEA. This CDR3 spans 12 amino acids. After removal of 4 bases from V and 8 bases from J, the junction contained 3 bases not matched to a gene. On this clonotype: The antigen remains undetermined.

Input material: blood. The chain recombines TRBV29-1 with TRBJ1-1, with 11 bases aligning to TRBD1. This TCR was recovered from a girl aged 2-10 years with multiple sclerosis. The CDR3 reads CSVGRDRGEAFF. In nucleotides, the CDR3 is TGCAGCGTTGGACGGGACAGGGGGGAAGCTTTCTTT.